This entry features one T cell receptor beta chain sequence. What it recognizes is unknown. The data were taken from a study of blood T cells in healthy people across ages. General observations from the study: Diversity was higher, and naive CD4+ cells more numerous, in long-lived donors than in aged donors. Unsorted PBMCs blocked a conclusive comparison of naive and antigen-experienced cells.

A J-beta primer mix and a sample-barcoded 5' primer were used in a second PCR of roughly 7 to 12 cycles. One entry per CDR3 protein, called by TCRdb with MiXCR from the 5' RACE reads. Among some 1,800,000 distinct CDR3 sequences listed, about 39% were seen once. Healthy individuals of Caucasian origin from Russia, aged about 6 to 90, served as donors. Collection of around 10 milliliters of peripheral blood was performed for each donor. This clonotype was sampled from a human donor in good health. Sample: blood.

CDR3 sequence reads: CASSYLRQGEYF. The DNA of the CDR3 is TGTGCCAGCAGTTACCTACGACAGGGGGAGTATTTT. The chain couples TRBV7-2 to TRBJ2-3, with 9 bases that match TRBD1. V was pared by 6 bases and J by 13 bases, with 8 bases of the junction left unmatched. The germline CDR1 and CDR2 sequences are SGHTA and FQGNSA. The CDR3 has 12 residues.